This record concerns one TCR beta chain sequence. Its antigen is still unknown. This sample is part of a study of post-analysis software for immune sequencing data. Study outcomes and limitations: Multiple sclerosis patients had significantly lower normalized Chao1 diversity than controls. A few TRBV segments were significantly more frequent in patients than in controls. TRBV5-6, TRBV5-1 and TRBV20-1 were among these segments.

Unique-molecular-identifier-tagged TCR beta cDNA libraries were used. MiXCR was run by TCRdb on the PCR reads, yielding one entry per CDR3 protein. This table has approximately 730,000 distinct CDR3 sequences, around 45% appearing once. V lost 1 base to trimming and J lost 5 bases, with 17 bases between them. The germline CDR1 and CDR2 sequences are LGHDT and YNNKEL (reference sequence). This CDR3 contains 16 residues. Sequencing input: blood. This clonotype was sampled from a girl aged 10 to 17 with multiple sclerosis. This chain uses TRBV3-1 with TRBJ2-5; D not resolved. The CDR3 DNA reads TGTGCCAGCAGCCAAGGGACGGACGGATCTGGGGAGACCCAGTACTTC. Protein: CASSQGTDGSGETQYF.